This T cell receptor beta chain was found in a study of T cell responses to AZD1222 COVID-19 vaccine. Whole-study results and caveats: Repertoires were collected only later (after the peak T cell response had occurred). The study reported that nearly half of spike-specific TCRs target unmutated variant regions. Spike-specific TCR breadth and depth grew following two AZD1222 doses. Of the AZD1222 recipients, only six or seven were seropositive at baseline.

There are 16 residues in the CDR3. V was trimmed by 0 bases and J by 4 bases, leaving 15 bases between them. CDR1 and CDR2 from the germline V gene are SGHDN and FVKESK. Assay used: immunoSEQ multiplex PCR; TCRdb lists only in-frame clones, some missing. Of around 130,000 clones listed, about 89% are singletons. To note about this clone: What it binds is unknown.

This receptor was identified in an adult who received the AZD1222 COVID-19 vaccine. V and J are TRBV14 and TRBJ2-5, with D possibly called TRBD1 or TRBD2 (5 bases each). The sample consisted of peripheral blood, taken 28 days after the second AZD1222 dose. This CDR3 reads CASSQERGVRSETQYF. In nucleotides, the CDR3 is TGTGCCAGCAGCCAAGAGAGAGGGGTCCGTTCAGAGACCCAGTACTTC. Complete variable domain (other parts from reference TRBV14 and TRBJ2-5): EAGVTQFPSHSVIEKGQTVTLRCDPISGHDNLYWYRRVMGKEIKFLLHFVKESKQDESGMPNNRFLAERTGGTYSTLKVQPAELEDSGVYFCASSQERGVRSETQYFGPGTRLLVL.